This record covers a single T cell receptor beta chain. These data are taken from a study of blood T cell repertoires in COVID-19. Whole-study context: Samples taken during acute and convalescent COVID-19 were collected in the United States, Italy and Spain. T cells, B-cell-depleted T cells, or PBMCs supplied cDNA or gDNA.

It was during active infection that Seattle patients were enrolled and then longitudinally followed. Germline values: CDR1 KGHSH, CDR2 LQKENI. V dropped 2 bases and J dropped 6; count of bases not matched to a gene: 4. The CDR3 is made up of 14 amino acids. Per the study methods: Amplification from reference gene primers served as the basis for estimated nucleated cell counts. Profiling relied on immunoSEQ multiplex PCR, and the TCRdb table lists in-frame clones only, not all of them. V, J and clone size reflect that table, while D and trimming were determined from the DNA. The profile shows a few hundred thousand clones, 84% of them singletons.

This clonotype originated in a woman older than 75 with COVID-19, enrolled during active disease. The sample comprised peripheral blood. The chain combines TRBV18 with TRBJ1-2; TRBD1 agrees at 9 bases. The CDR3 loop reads CASSPKGQGDGYTF. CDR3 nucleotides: TGTGCCAGCTCACCAAAGGGACAGGGAGATGGCTACACCTTC.